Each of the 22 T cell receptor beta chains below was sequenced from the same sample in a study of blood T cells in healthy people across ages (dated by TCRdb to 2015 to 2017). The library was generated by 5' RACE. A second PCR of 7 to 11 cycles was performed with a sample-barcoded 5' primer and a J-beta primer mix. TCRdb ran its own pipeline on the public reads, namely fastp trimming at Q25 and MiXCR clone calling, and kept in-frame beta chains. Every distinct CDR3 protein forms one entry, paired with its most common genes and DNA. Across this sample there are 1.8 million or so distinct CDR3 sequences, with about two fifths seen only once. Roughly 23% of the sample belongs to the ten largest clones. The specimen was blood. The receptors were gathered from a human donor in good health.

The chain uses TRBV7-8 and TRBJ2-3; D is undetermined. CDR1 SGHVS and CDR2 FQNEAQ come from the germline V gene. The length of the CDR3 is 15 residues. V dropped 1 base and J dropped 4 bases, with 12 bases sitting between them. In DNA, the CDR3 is TGTGCCAGCAGCTTAGGACGTATCGTCGCAGATACGCAGTATTTT. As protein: CASSLGRIVADTQYF. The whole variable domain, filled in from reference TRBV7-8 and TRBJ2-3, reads GAGVSQSPRYKVAKRGQDVALRCDPISGHVSLFWYQQALGQGPEFLTYFQNEAQLDKSGLPSDRFFAERPEGSVSTLKIQRTQQEDSAVYLCASSLGRIVADTQYFGPGTRLTVL.

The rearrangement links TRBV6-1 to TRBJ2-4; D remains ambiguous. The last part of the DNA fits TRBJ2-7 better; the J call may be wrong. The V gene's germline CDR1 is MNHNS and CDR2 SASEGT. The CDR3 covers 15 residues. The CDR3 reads CASSEVAESGYEQYF. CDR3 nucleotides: TGTGCCAGCAGTGAAGTTGCGGAAAGTGGCTACGAGCAGTACTTC.

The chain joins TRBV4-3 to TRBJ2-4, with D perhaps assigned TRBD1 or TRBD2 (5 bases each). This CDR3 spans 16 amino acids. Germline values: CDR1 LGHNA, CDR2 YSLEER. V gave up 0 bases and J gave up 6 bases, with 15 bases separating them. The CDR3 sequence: CASSQDTRGWGNIQYF. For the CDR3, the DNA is TGCGCCAGCAGCCAAGATACACGGGGCTGGGGAAACATTCAGTACTTC.

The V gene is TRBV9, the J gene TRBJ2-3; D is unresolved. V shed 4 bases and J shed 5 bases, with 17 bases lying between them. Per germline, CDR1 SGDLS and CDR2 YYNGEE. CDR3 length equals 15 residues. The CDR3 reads CASSPIRAHGDTQYF. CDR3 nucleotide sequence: TGTGCCAGCAGCCCTATTCGGGCCCACGGAGATACGCAGTATTTT. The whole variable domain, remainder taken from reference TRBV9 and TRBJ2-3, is DSGVTQTPKHLITATGQRVTLRCSPRSGDLSVYWYQQSLDQGLQFLIQYYNGEERAKGNILERFSAQQFPDLHSELNLSSLELGDSALYFCASSPIRAHGDTQYFGPGTRLTVL.

The CDR3 sequence is CASSNGPSTDTQYF. CDR3 in DNA: TGCGCCAGCAGCAACGGCCCTAGCACAGATACGCAGTATTTT. V usage is TRBV5-1 and J usage is TRBJ2-3, with no clear D. Trimming stripped 4 bases from V and 0 bases from J, with 9 bases between. The CDR3 runs to 14 residues. Germline V gene sequence: CDR1 SGHRS, CDR2 YFSETQ.

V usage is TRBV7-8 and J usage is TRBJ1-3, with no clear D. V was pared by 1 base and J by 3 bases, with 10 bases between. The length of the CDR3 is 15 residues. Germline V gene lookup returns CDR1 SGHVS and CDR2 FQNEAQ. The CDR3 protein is CASSLGHGFGNTIYF. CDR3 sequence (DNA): TGTGCCAGCAGCTTAGGACACGGCTTTGGAAACACCATATATTTT.

The CDR3 nucleotides are TGTGCCAGCAGTTTTTACCAGGCCGCCACTAACTATGGCTACACCTTC. Protein product: CASSFYQAATNYGYTF. The chain combines TRBV7-2 with TRBJ1-2; no clear D gene. Germline CDR1 and CDR2: SGHTA and FQGNSA. The CDR3 sequence is 16 residues long. The V and J ends lost 6 bases and 0 bases respectively, with 17 bases between them.

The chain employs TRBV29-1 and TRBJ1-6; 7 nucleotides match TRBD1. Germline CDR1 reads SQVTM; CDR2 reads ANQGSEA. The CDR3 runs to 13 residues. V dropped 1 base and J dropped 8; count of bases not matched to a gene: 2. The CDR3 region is CSVEVGGDSPLHF. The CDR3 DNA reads TGCAGCGTTGAAGTAGGGGGCGATTCACCCCTCCACTTT.

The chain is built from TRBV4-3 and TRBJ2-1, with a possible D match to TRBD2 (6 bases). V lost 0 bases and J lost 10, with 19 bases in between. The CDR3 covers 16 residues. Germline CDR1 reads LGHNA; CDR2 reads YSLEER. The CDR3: CASSQDTTYAGNEQFF. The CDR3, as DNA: TGCGCCAGCAGCCAAGATACGACTTACGCGGGAAACGAGCAGTTCTTC.

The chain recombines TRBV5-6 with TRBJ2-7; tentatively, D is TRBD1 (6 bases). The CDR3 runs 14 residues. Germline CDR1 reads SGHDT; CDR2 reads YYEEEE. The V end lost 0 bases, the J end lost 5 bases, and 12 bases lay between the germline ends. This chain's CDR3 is CASSLGQEADEQYF. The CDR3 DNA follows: TGTGCCAGCAGCTTGGGACAGGAGGCCGACGAGCAGTACTTC.

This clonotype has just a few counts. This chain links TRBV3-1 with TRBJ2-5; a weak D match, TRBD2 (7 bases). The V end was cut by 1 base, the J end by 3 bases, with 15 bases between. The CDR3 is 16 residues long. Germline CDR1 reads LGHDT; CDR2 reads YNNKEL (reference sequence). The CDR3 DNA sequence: TGTGCCAGCAGCCAAGGGGGGGGGCAGGCGGAAGAGACCCAGTACTTC. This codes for CASSQGGGQAEETQYF.

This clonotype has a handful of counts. The CDR3 region has the DNA TGCAGTACTACGTCGGTGGGATCCTACAATGAGCAGTTCTTC. Protein product: CSTTSVGSYNEQFF. The chain recombines TRBV20-1 with TRBJ2-1; D uncertain. The germline V and J ends were trimmed by 8 bases and 1 base, with 15 bases remaining between them. CDR3 length equals 14 residues. Germline V gene sequence: CDR1 DFQATT, CDR2 SNEGSKA (reference sequence).

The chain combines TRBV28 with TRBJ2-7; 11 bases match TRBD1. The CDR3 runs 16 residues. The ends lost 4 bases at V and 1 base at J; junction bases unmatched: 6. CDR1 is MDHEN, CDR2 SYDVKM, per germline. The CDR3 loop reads CASSSGQGVSSYEQYF. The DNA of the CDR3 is TGTGCCAGCAGTTCGGGACAGGGGGTTTCATCCTACGAGCAGTACTTC. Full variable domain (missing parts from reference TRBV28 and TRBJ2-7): DVKVTQSSRYLVKRTGEKVFLECVQDMDHENMFWYRQDPGLGLRLIYFSYDVKMKEKGDIPEGYSVSREKKERFSLILESASTNQTSMYLCASSSGQGVSSYEQYFGPGTRLTVT.

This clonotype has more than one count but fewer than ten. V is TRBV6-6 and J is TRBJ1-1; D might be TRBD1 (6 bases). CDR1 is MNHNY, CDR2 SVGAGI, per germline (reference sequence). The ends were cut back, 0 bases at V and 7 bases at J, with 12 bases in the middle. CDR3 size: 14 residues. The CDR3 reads CASSYSPGGDEAFF. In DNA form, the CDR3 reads TGTGCCAGCAGTTACTCACCGGGGGGCGATGAAGCTTTCTTT.

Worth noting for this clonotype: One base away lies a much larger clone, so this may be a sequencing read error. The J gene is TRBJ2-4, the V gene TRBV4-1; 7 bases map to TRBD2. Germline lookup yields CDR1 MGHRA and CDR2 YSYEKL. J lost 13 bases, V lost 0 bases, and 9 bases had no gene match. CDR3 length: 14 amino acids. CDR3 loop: CASSQDRMSGEQYF. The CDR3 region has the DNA TGCGCCAGCAGCCAAGATCGAATGAGCGGGGAGCAGTACTTC.

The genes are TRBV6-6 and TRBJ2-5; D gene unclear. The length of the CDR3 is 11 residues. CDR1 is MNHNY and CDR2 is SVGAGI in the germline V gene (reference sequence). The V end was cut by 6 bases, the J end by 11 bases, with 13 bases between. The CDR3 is CASSPSQEQYF. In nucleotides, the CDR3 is TGTGCCAGCAGCCCCTCGCAAGAGCAGTACTTC.

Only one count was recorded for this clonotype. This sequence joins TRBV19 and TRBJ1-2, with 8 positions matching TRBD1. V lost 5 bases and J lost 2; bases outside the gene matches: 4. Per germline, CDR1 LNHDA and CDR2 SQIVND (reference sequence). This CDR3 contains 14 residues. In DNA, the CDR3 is TGTGCCAGTAGTCACGGGGACAGGAACTATGGCTACACCTTC. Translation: CASSHGDRNYGYTF.

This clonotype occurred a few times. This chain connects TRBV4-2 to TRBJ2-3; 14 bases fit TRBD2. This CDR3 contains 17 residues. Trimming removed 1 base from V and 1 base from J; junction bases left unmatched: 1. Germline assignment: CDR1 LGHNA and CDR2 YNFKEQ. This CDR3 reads CASSQGTSGGRTDTQYF. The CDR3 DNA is TGTGCCAGCAGCCAAGGGACTAGCGGGGGGCGCACAGATACGCAGTATTTT.

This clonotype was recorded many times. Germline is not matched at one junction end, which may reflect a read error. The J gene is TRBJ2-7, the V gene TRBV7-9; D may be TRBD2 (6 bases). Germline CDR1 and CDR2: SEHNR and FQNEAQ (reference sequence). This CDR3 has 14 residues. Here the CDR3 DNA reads TGCGCCAGCAGCTTGGAGGGTGTCTCCTACGAGCAGTACTTC. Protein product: CASSLEGVSYEQYF.

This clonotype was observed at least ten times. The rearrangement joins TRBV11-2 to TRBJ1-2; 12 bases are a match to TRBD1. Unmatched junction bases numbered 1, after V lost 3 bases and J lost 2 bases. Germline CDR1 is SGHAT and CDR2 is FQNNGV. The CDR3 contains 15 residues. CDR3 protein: CASSFGTGGNYGYTF. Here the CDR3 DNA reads TGTGCCAGCAGCTTTGGGACAGGGGGCAACTATGGCTACACCTTC.

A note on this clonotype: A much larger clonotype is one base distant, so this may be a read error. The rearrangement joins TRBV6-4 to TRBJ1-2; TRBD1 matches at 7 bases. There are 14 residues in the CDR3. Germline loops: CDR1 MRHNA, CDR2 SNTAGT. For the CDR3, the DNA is TGTGCCGGCAGGGACGGGACAGAAACCTATGGCTACACCTTC. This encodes CAGRDGTETYGYTF.

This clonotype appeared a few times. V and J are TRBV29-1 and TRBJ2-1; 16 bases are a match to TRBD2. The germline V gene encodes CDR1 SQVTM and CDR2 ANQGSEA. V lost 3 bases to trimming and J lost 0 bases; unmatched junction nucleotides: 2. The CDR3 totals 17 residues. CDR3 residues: CSVEGLAGGNSYNEQFF. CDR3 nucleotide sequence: TGCAGCGTTGAGGGACTAGCGGGGGGGAACTCCTACAATGAGCAGTTCTTC.